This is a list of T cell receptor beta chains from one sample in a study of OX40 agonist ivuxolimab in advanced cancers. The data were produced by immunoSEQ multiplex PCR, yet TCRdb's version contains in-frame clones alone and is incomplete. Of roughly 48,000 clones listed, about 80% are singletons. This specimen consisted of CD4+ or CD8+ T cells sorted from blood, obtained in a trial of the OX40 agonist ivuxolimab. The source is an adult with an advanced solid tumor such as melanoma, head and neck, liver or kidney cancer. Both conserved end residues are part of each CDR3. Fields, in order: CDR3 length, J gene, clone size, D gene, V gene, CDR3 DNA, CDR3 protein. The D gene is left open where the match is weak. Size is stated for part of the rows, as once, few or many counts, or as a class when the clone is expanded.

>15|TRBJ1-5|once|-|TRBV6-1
TGTGCCAGCAGTGAATTACCCAAAAGCAATCAGCCCCAGCATTTT
CASSELPKSNQPQHF
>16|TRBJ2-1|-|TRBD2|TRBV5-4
TGTGCCAGCAGCCCGTGGACTAGCGGGAGTGACAATGAGCAGCTCTTC
CASSPWTSGSDNEQLF
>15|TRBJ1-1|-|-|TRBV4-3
TGCGCCAGCAGCCTCCAAAGAGTAGTGAACACTGAAGCTTTCTTT
CASSLQRVVNTEAFF
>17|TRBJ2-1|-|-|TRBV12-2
TGTGCAAGTCGCTTAGTGGCGGCTAGCGGCCTACTCAATGAGCAGTTCTTC
CASRLVAASGLLNEQFF
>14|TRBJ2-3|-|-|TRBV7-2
TGTGCCAGCAACCAATTCGCTATGGCAGATACGCAGTATTTT
CASNQFAMADTQYF
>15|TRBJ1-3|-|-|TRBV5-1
TGCGCCAGCAGCTTGGCGGGGGCAAGTGTTGGCACCATATATTTT
CASSLAGASVGTIYF
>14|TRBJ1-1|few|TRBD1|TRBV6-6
TGTGCCAGCAGACGCCGGGACAGGGGTACTGAAGCTTTCTTT
CASRRRDRGTEAFF
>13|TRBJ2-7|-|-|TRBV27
TGTGCCAGCAGTTTGGGCACCTCCTACGAGCAGTACTTC
CASSLGTSYEQYF
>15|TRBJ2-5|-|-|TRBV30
TGTGCCTGGAGCACGGGGAAATCCCCGGGGGAGACCCAGTACTTC
CAWSTGKSPGETQYF
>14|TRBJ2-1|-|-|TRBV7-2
TGTGCCAGCAGCCCTTCCGGGGGGCCCTATGAGCAGTTCTTC
CASSPSGGPYEQFF
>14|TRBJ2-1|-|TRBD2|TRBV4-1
TGCGCCAGCAGCCAAGGCGGGAGTAACAATGAGCAGTTCTTC
CASSQGGSNNEQFF
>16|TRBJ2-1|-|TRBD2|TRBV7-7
TGTGCCAGCAGCGCAACCGGGACTAGCGTATACAATGAGCAGTTCTTC
CASSATGTSVYNEQFF
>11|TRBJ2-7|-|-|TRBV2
TGTGCCAGCAGCCCGGATCTGGAGCAGTACTTC
CASSPDLEQYF
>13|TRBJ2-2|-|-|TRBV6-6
TGTGCCAGCCGTACTTCGAACACCGGGGAGCTGTTTTTT
CASRTSNTGELFF
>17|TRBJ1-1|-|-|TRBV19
TGTGCCAGTAGTATACCTTTCCAGGGTGGAGCGAACACTGAAGCTTTCTTT
CASSIPFQGGANTEAFF
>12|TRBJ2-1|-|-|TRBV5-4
TGTGCCAGCAGCACTGGGGGGAATGAGCAGTTCTTC
CASSTGGNEQFF